This entry lists 27 T cell receptor beta chains sequenced from one sample in a study of control samples from healthy donors and cancer patients. Profiled with immunoSEQ multiplex PCR; TCRdb holds only in-frame clones, not every one. The data contain about 160,000 clones, 93% of them singletons. Sequenced input: blood. The receptors originated from a woman aged 60-75 years in good health.

V usage is TRBV29-1 and J usage is TRBJ2-1; 11 bases map to TRBD1. This CDR3 region has 14 residues. Germline CDR1 SQVTM, CDR2 ANQGSEA. V gave up 7 bases and J gave up 3 bases; unmatched junction bases: 5. CDR3 nucleotide sequence: TGCAGCGCCTGGACAGGGGGCCGCTACAATGAGCAGTTCTTC. Amino acids: CSAWTGGRYNEQFF.

The chain recombines TRBV30 with TRBJ1-5; no reliable D call. Trimming shortened V by 1 base and J by 5 bases, and 12 bases separated the two germline ends. CDR1 and CDR2 from the germline V gene are GTSNPN and SVGIG (reference sequence). The CDR3 loop spans 14 amino acids. CDR3 amino acids: CAWSEGFGYQPQHF. The CDR3 DNA reads TGTGCCTGGAGTGAAGGGTTTGGGTATCAGCCCCAGCATTTT.

The chain has TRBV20-1 and TRBJ1-4; D not certain. Trimming pared 7 bases from V and 2 bases from J, leaving 5 bases between. This CDR3 region has 11 residues. The germline V gene has CDR1 DFQATT and CDR2 SNEGSKA (reference sequence). CDR3 loop: CSGQTNEKLFF. CDR3 nucleotide sequence: TGCAGTGGGCAGACTAATGAAAAACTGTTTTTT.

The chain employs TRBV5-1 and TRBJ1-4; D perhaps matches TRBD1 (5 bases). Germline CDR1 SGHRS, CDR2 YFSETQ. CDR3 size: 16 residues. The V end lost 5 bases, the J end lost 0 bases, and 14 bases lay between the germline ends. CDR3 sequence reads: CASRNRETATNEKLFF. In nucleotides, the CDR3 is TGCGCCAGCAGAAACCGGGAGACAGCAACTAATGAAAAACTGTTTTTT.

The J gene is TRBJ2-5, the V gene TRBV6-5, with D possibly being TRBD2 (6 bases). The CDR3 is made up of 15 amino acids. Germline V gives CDR1 MNHEY, CDR2 SVGAGI. Trimming removed 6 bases at V and 5 bases at J, with 19 bases between. For the CDR3, the DNA is TGTGCCAGCAGGCCGGGACGGCGGGGCTGGGAGACCCAGTACTTC. It yields the protein CASRPGRRGWETQYF.

The chain is built from TRBV20-1 and TRBJ1-2; D is possibly TRBD1 (6 bases). V lost 5 bases, J lost 2 bases, and 15 bases lay in between. Germline assignment: CDR1 DFQATT and CDR2 SNEGSKA (reference sequence). The CDR3 covers 14 residues. CDR3 sequence: CSAREQGRNYGYTF. DNA of the CDR3: TGCAGTGCTCGTGAACAGGGAAGGAACTATGGCTACACCTTC.

The genes are TRBV19 and TRBJ1-1, with 9 bases that match TRBD1. Germline V gene data show CDR1 as LNHDA and CDR2 as SQIVND (reference sequence). The CDR3 runs to 14 residues. The ends lost 4 bases at V and 6 bases at J; junction bases unmatched: 6. The CDR3 coding sequence is TGTGCCAGTAGTAACACAGGGGGCTACGCTGAAGCTTTCTTT. It translates to CASSNTGGYAEAFF.

This sequence joins TRBV4-3 and TRBJ1-2, with D maybe TRBD1 (5 bases). V was trimmed by 0 bases and J by 6 bases, leaving 26 bases between them. Germline V gives CDR1 LGHNA, CDR2 YSLEER. This CDR3 contains 19 residues. Here the CDR3 DNA reads TGCGCCAGCAGCCAAGATCGGCTTGGCATGCCAGGGCGTACGGATGGCTACACCTTC. Residues: CASSQDRLGMPGRTDGYTF.

The CDR3 protein is CASSLDRGNQPQHF. CDR3 coding DNA: TGTGCCAGCAGTCTTGACAGGGGTAATCAGCCCCAGCATTTT. The chain uses TRBV6-6 and TRBJ1-5; 8 positions agree with TRBD1. Germline V gene sequence: CDR1 MNHNY, CDR2 SVGAGI (reference sequence). J was trimmed by 4 bases and V by 5 bases; bases with no gene match: 4. This CDR3 spans 14 amino acids.

The chain carries TRBV4-1 and TRBJ2-3; D is ambiguous. Trimming removed 6 bases at V and 2 bases at J, with 12 bases between. This CDR3 comprises 14 residues. The germline V gene encodes CDR1 MGHRA and CDR2 YSYEKL. The CDR3 spells CASRNNQNTDTQYF. The CDR3, as DNA: TGCGCCAGCAGGAATAATCAGAACACAGATACGCAGTATTTT.

The chain links TRBV2 to TRBJ2-1; TRBD2 might be the D (6 bases). V lost 6 bases and J lost 7, with 7 bases in between. This CDR3 region has 11 residues. Germline V gene lookup returns CDR1 SNHLY and CDR2 FYNNEI. This CDR3 reads CASRLANEQFF. In nucleotides, the CDR3 is TGTGCCAGCAGGCTAGCGAATGAGCAGTTCTTC.

The rearrangement uses TRBV24-1 and TRBJ2-1; D may be TRBD2 (6 bases). CDR3 length: 13 amino acids. The germline V gene has CDR1 KGHDR and CDR2 SFDVKD. The V end lost 0 bases, the J end lost 11 bases, and 10 bases lay between the germline ends. The CDR3 sequence: CATSDLIGGQQFF. In DNA form, the CDR3 reads TGTGCCACCAGTGATTTGATCGGGGGTCAGCAGTTCTTC.

Details on this clone: The sample contains more than one DNA sequence encoding this CDR3. DNA of the CDR3: TGTGCCATCAGTGAGTCCGGAGAGACCCAGTACTTC. Residues: CAISESGETQYF. The chain joins TRBV10-3 to TRBJ2-5; D ambiguous. The germline CDR1 and CDR2 sequences are ENHRY and SYGVKD. Trimming took off 0 bases at V and 4 bases at J, with 3 bases between the two ends. The CDR3 has 12 amino acids.

The CDR3 nucleotides are TGCGCCAGCAGCTTGGGGGATGGGACTAGGAATTTCTTC. It specifies CASSLGDGTRNFF. The chain recombines TRBV5-1 with TRBJ2-1; 8 bases fit TRBD2. The CDR3 totals 13 residues. J gave up 16 bases and V 0 bases, and 9 bases lay outside the gene matches. In germline, CDR1 is SGHRS, CDR2 YFSETQ. Full variable domain (outside the CDR3, taken from reference TRBV5-1 and TRBJ2-1): KAGVTQTPRYLIKTRGQQVTLSCSPISGHRSVSWYQQTPGQGLQFLFEYFSETQRNKGNFPGRFSGRQFSNSRSEMNVSTLELGDSALYLCASSLGDGTRNFFGPGTRLTVL.

The J gene is TRBJ1-2, the V gene TRBV24-1; D remains ambiguous. V was trimmed by 3 bases and J by 0 bases, leaving 7 bases between them. Germline V gene data show CDR1 as KGHDR and CDR2 as SFDVKD. CDR3 length: 14 amino acids. The CDR3 coding sequence is TGTGCCACCAGTGATCCCAGAACTAACTATGGCTACACCTTC. As protein: CATSDPRTNYGYTF.

The chain employs TRBV6-2 or TRBV6-3 and TRBJ1-2; no firm D call. V was pared by 3 bases and J by 0 bases, with 8 bases between. Germline V gives CDR1 MNHEY, CDR2 SVGEGT. The CDR3 extends over 14 amino acids. The CDR3 DNA sequence: TGTGCCAGCAGTTATAGGACTACTAACTATGGCTACACCTTC. This encodes CASSYRTTNYGYTF.

The chain recombines TRBV6-1 with TRBJ2-7, with 10 bases lining up with TRBD2. Unmatched junction bases numbered 5, after V lost 0 bases and J lost 3 bases. The CDR3 contains 16 residues. Germline loops: CDR1 MNHNS, CDR2 SASEGT. The CDR3 DNA reads as TGTGCCAGCAGTGAAGCGGCTAGCGGGGGTATCTACGAGCAGTACTTC. This sequence encodes CASSEAASGGIYEQYF.

This clone was picked up a small number of times. This sequence joins TRBV30 and TRBJ1-2, with 10 nucleotides matching TRBD1. Germline loops: CDR1 GTSNPN, CDR2 SVGIG (reference sequence). CDR3 size: 13 residues. The ends lost 3 bases at V and 6 bases at J; junction bases unmatched: 4. CDR3 in amino acids: CAWSLDRGHGYTF. The CDR3 coding sequence is TGTGCCTGGAGCCTAGACAGGGGGCATGGCTACACCTTC.

The count of this clone is one. The chain recombines TRBV4-1 with TRBJ2-1; 12 positions agree with TRBD2. Unmatched junction bases numbered 5, after V lost 1 base and J lost 4 bases. The germline V gene has CDR1 MGHRA and CDR2 YSYEKL. This CDR3 is 17 amino acids long. CDR3 sequence (DNA): TGCGCCAGCAGCCAAGGCCTAGCGGGGGGGCTGTACAATGAGCAGTTCTTC. Its translation is CASSQGLAGGLYNEQFF.

The chain couples TRBV7-2 to TRBJ2-2, with TRBD1 matching over 7 bases. In germline, CDR1 is SGHTA, CDR2 FQGNSA. The junction had 12 bases not matched to a gene; V was cut back by 9 bases and J by 5 bases. This CDR3 has 15 amino acids. CDR3 coding DNA: TGTGCCAGTAGGTCACAGGGGTATCAAACCGGGGAGCTGTTTTTT. Encoded protein: CASRSQGYQTGELFF.

The CDR3 spells CASSVLGTGNYGYTF. CDR3 sequence (DNA): TGTGCCAGCAGCGTTCTCGGAACGGGGAACTATGGCTACACCTTC. This chain links TRBV9 with TRBJ1-2; D remains unclear. Between the trimmed V and J ends, which lost 2 bases and 2 bases, there was a span of 13 bases. CDR1 and CDR2 from the germline V gene are SGDLS and YYNGEE. CDR3 length: 15 residues. The entire variable domain, with the rest obtained from reference TRBV9 and TRBJ1-2, is as follows: DSGVTQTPKHLITATGQRVTLRCSPRSGDLSVYWYQQSLDQGLQFLIQYYNGEERAKGNILERFSAQQFPDLHSELNLSSLELGDSALYFCASSVLGTGNYGYTFGSGTRLTVV.

The V call is TRBV6-5, the J call TRBJ2-7; possible D gene TRBD2, 5 bases. Germline V gene lookup returns CDR1 MNHEY and CDR2 SVGAGI. V lost 1 base and J 3 bases, leaving 13 bases between the germline ends. The CDR3 runs 15 residues. CDR3 protein: CASSYLDGVDYEQYF. In DNA, the CDR3 is TGTGCCAGCAGTTACTTAGACGGGGTAGACTACGAGCAGTACTTC.

In this sample, this clone turned up once. The chain recombines TRBV18 with TRBJ1-1, with unresolved D. CDR3 length: 13 residues. Germline V gives CDR1 KGHSH, CDR2 LQKENI. Trimming left V 5 bases short and J 3 bases short, with 10 bases between. CDR3 region: CASSSSTDTEAFF. The CDR3 DNA is TGTGCCAGCTCATCCTCTACGGACACTGAAGCTTTCTTT.

This sequence joins TRBV9 and TRBJ1-2; D remains ambiguous. V dropped 0 bases and J dropped 2 bases, with 8 bases sitting between them. The CDR3 runs to 14 residues. Germline lookup yields CDR1 SGDLS and CDR2 YYNGEE. CDR3 in amino acids: CASSVEDQNYGYTF. Here the CDR3 DNA reads TGTGCCAGCAGCGTAGAGGACCAAAACTATGGCTACACCTTC.

The chain has TRBV27 and TRBJ1-2, with 8 bases lining up with TRBD1. Trimming at V came to 7 bases and at J to 4 bases, leaving 14 bases not matched to a gene. CDR1 is MNHEY and CDR2 is SMNVEV in the germline V gene (reference sequence). The CDR3 has 16 residues. The CDR3 sequence: CASMTLVDREIYGYTF. CDR3 nucleotides: TGTGCCAGCATGACCCTAGTGGACAGGGAAATCTATGGCTACACCTTC.

The V gene is TRBV11-3, the J gene TRBJ2-1, with 9 nucleotides matching TRBD2. The germline CDR1 and CDR2 sequences are SGHNT and YENEEA. The CDR3 sequence is 15 residues long. The V gene end was trimmed by 2 bases and the J gene end by 3 bases; junction bases not matched to a gene: 2. The CDR3 DNA follows: TGTGCCAGCAGCTTAACTAGCGGGTACTACAATGAGCAGTTCTTC. Its translation: CASSLTSGYYNEQFF. Full variable domain (remainder filled in from reference TRBV11-3 and TRBJ2-1): EAGVVQSPRYKIIEKKQPVAFWCNPISGHNTLYWYLQNLGQGPELLIRYENEEAVDDSQLPKDRFSAERLKGVDSTLKIQPAELGDSAVYLCASSLTSGYYNEQFFGPGTRLTVL.

This clone appeared a single time. This rearrangement joins TRBV4-1 to TRBJ1-5, with D perhaps matching TRBD1 (5 bases). The germline V gene has CDR1 MGHRA and CDR2 YSYEKL. Trimming left V 5 bases short and J 0 bases short, with 20 bases between. The CDR3 loop spans 18 amino acids. The CDR3: CASSSGQGMTYSNQPQHF. In nucleotides, the CDR3 is TGCGCCAGCAGCTCGGGCCAGGGTATGACCTATAGCAATCAGCCCCAGCATTTT.